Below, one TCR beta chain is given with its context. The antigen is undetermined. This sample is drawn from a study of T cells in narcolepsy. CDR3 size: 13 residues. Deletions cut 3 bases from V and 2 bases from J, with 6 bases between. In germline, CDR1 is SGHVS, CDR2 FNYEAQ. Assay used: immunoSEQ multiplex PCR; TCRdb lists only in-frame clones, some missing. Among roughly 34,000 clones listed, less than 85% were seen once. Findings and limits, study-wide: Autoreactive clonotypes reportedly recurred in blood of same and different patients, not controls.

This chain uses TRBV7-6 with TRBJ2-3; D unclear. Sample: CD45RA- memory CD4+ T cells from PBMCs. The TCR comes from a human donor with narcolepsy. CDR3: CASSFSDTDTQYF. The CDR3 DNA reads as TGTGCCAGCAGCTTTTCGGACACAGATACGCAGTATTTT.